The present TCR beta chain was sequenced within a study of radiation and T cells in renal cell carcinoma. As for treatment: treatment-naive control, cytoreductive nephrectomy. Produced via immunoSEQ multiplex PCR; TCRdb's table is partial and in-frame only. There are 20,000 or so clones in the sample; 45% to 70% occur only once, and roughly 21% lies in the top ten. The germline V gene has CDR1 SEHNR and CDR2 FQNEAQ (reference sequence). This CDR3 contains 17 residues. V lost 0 bases, J lost 0 bases, and 12 bases lay in between. Material: tumor tissue, obtained from a patient whose treatment was nephrectomy without radiotherapy. This sequence was found in a human donor with renal cell carcinoma. This rearrangement joins TRBV7-9 to TRBJ1-3; no reliable D call. The CDR3 nucleotides are TGTGCCAGCAGCTTAGCGTCCTCCGGGAACTCTGGAAACACCATATATTTT. Translated, it gives CASSLASSGNSGNTIYF.